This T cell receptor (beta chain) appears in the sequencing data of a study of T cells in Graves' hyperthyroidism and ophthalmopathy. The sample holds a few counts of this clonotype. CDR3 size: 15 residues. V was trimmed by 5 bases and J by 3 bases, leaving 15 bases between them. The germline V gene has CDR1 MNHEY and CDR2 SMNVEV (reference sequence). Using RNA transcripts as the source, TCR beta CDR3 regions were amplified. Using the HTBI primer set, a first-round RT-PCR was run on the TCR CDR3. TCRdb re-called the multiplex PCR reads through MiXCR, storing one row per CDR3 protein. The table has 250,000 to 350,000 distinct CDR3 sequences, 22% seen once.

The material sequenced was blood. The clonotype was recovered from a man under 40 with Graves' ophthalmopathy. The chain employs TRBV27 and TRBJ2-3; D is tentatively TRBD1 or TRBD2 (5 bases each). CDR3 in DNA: TGTGCCAGCAGTCTCCGGGGCGCCCCTACAGATACGCAGTATTTT. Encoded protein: CASSLRGAPTDTQYF.